Listed here are 5 T cell receptor beta chains from one sample, sequenced in a study of CD8 T cells in Susac syndrome. Random-hexamer reverse transcription was applied to roughly 0.5 to 1 ug RNA. TCRdb reanalysed the immunoSEQ multiplex PCR reads using MiXCR and keeps one entry per CDR3 protein. Of approximately 76,000 distinct CDR3 sequences listed, over 85% are singletons. The sequencing input was CD8+ T cells from PBMCs. The receptors originated from a human donor with multiple sclerosis.

The rearrangement links TRBV12-3 or TRBV12-4 to TRBJ1-1; D gene uncertain. The CDR3 covers 11 residues. Trimming took off 7 bases at V and 7 bases at J, with 10 bases between the two ends. In nucleotides, the CDR3 is TGTGCCAGCACCTTGGGTGTTGAAGCTTTCTTT. Its protein is CASTLGVEAFF.

This clonotype was seen just once. The CDR3 reads CASSPGTSGRLTDTQYF. CDR3 bases: TGTGCCAGCAGCCCCGGGACTAGCGGGAGGTTAACAGATACGCAGTATTTT. The V call is TRBV5-4, the J call TRBJ2-3; 15 bases match TRBD2. The CDR3 spans 17 residues. Germline-derived CDR1 and CDR2 are SGHNT and YYREEE (reference sequence). V lost 4 bases to trimming and J lost 3 bases; unmatched junction nucleotides: 6.

CDR3 coding DNA: TGTGCCAGCAGCGTCTCAGGACAGCCCGCCGAGCAGTACTTC. Residues: CASSVSGQPAEQYF. The chain couples TRBV9 to TRBJ2-7, with a tentative D call TRBD1 (6 bases). This CDR3 is built from 14 residues. V was clipped by 2 bases and J by 6 bases, with 15 bases between them. The germline V gene has CDR1 SGDLS and CDR2 YYNGEE.

This clonotype was detected once. The chain links TRBV7-9 to TRBJ2-1; D remains ambiguous. CDR3 size: 13 residues. Trimming took 3 bases from V and 10 from J, leaving 13 bases between them. Germline assignment: CDR1 SEHNR and CDR2 FQNEAQ (reference sequence). The CDR3 DNA reads TGTGCCAGCAGCTTCCCGAGCCCAGAGGAGCAGTTCTTC. Residues: CASSFPSPEEQFF. Complete variable domain (other parts from reference TRBV7-9 and TRBJ2-1): DTGVSQNPRHKITKRGQNVTFRCDPISEHNRLYWYRQTLGQGPEFLTYFQNEAQLEKSRLLSDRFSAERPKGSFSTLEIQRTEQGDSAMYLCASSFPSPEEQFFGPGTRLTVL.

The chain joins TRBV29-1 to TRBJ2-1, with D hard to call. Germline-derived CDR1 and CDR2 are SQVTM and ANQGSEA. Trimming left V 3 bases short and J 2 bases short, with 8 bases between. The CDR3 loop spans 13 amino acids. CDR3 amino acids: CSVDPEAYNEQFF. In nucleotides, the CDR3 is TGCAGCGTTGATCCGGAAGCCTACAATGAGCAGTTCTTC.